This TCR beta chain is drawn from a study of OX40 agonist ivuxolimab in advanced cancers. This CDR3 contains 14 residues. Per germline, CDR1 SGHDT and CDR2 YYEEEE. V lost 4 bases to trimming and J lost 0 bases, with 8 bases between them. Patients with a history of autoimmune disease or on systemic immunosuppression were excluded. The timepoints at which blood was sampled were baseline, cycle 4 day 1, and cycle 7 day 1. Profiled with immunoSEQ multiplex PCR; TCRdb holds only in-frame clones, not every one. The data contain 20,000 to 25,000 clones, roughly 83% of them singletons. This specimen was CD4+ or CD8+ T cells sorted from blood, taken in a trial of the OX40 agonist ivuxolimab. The rearrangement links TRBV5-6 to TRBJ1-5; D may be TRBD1 (5 bases). The receptor's source is an adult with an advanced solid tumor such as melanoma, head and neck, liver or kidney cancer. This CDR3 is CASSQGASNQPQHF. The CDR3 bases are TGTGCCAGCAGCCAGGGAGCTAGCAATCAGCCCCAGCATTTT.